This TCR beta chain was obtained from a study of blood T cells in healthy people across ages. V shed 4 bases and J shed 6 bases, with 9 bases lying between them. This CDR3 spans 12 amino acids. Germline CDR1 LGHNA, CDR2 YNFKEQ. This clonotype has more than one count but fewer than ten. The antigen is undetermined. Together with a sample-barcoded 5' primer, a J-beta primer mix was included in a second PCR lasting 7 to 11 cycles. One entry per CDR3 protein results from TCRdb running MiXCR on the 5' RACE reads. The sample records almost 550,000 distinct CDR3 sequences, approximately 25% being singletons. Whole-study results and caveats: There were more naive CD4+ cells and higher diversity in long-lived donors than in aged donors.

Samples had at least 7 million PBMCs isolated from them. These data also formed part of another study, on T cells of mothers and their children.

This TCR derives from a boy aged 5-17 years in good health. The gene calls are TRBV4-2 and TRBJ1-2, with D unclear. Sequenced input: blood. DNA of the CDR3: TGTGCCAGCAGCCCGTCGAAGGATGGCTACACCTTC. Amino acid sequence: CASSPSKDGYTF.